This T cell receptor beta chain comes out of a study of OX40 agonist ivuxolimab in advanced cancers. Assay used: immunoSEQ multiplex PCR; TCRdb lists only in-frame clones, some missing. The sample records around 90,000 clones, roughly 86% being singletons. The CDR3 runs to 15 residues. Germline V gene data show CDR1 as GTSNPN and CDR2 as SVGIG (reference sequence). Germline trimming cut 5 bases from V and 0 bases from J; bases unmatched to any gene: 8. This chain connects TRBV30 to TRBJ2-3; 7 bases agree with TRBD1. Sequencing was performed on CD4+ or CD8+ T cells sorted from blood, taken in a trial of the OX40 agonist ivuxolimab. This receptor was taken from an adult with an advanced solid tumor such as melanoma, head and neck, liver or kidney cancer. CDR3 in amino acids: CAWQTGTVSTDTQYF. CDR3 bases: TGTGCCTGGCAAACCGGGACAGTAAGCACAGATACGCAGTATTTT. Filled out from reference TRBV30 and TRBJ2-3, the complete variable domain reads SQTIHQWPATLVQPVGSPLSLECTVEGTSNPNLYWYRQAAGRGLQLLFYSVGIGQISSEVPQNLSASRPQDRQFILSSKKLLLSDSGFYLCAWQTGTVSTDTQYFGPGTRLTVL.